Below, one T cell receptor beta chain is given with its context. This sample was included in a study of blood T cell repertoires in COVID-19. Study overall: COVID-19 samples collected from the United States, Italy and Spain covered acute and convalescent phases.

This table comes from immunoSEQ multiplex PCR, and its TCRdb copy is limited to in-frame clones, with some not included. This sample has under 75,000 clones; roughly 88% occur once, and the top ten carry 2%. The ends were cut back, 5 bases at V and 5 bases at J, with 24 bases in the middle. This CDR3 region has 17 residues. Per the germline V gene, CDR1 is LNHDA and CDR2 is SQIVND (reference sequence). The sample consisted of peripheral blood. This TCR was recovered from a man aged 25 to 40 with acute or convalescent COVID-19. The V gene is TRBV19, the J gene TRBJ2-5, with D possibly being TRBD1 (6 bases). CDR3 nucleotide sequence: TGTGCCAGTAGTCTAAAGGGACAAAAATACTTCGGGGAGACCCAGTACTTC. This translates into CASSLKGQKYFGETQYF.